A selection of T cell receptor beta chains follows, all from one sample in a study of blood T cell repertoires in COVID-19. TCRdb's table, derived via immunoSEQ multiplex PCR, lists solely in-frame clones and lacks some. This sample has about 350,000 clones, with roughly 87% found just once. The sample was PBMCs or T cells enriched from blood (not recorded which). The receptors originated from a woman aged 25-40 years who had recovered from COVID-19. CDR3s include the opening cysteine and the closing phenylalanine or tryptophan. D genes are given only for firm matches. The size field is filled for only some rows; it gives once, few, many or a size class.

V gene: TRBV28; J gene: TRBJ2-1; clone size: NA; D gene: NA; CDR3 DNA: TGTGCCAGCAGTTTCGTGACTATCCTTTACAATGAGCAGTTCTTC; CDR3 protein: CASSFVTILYNEQFF
V gene: TRBV9; J gene: TRBJ2-2; clone size: NA; D gene: NA; CDR3 DNA: TGTGCCAGCAGCGTAGAACAGGGATGGAACACCGGGGAGCTGTTTTTT; CDR3 protein: CASSVEQGWNTGELFF
V gene: TRBV29-1; J gene: TRBJ2-1; clone size: once; D gene: TRBD1; CDR3 DNA: TGCAGCGTTGGGGACAGTAAGAGCTCCTACAATGAGCAGTTCTTC; CDR3 protein: CSVGDSKSSYNEQFF
V gene: TRBV18; J gene: TRBJ2-2; clone size: NA; D gene: NA; CDR3 DNA: TGTGCCAGCTCACCACCTAACCGGTTATCCTCGAACACCGGGGAGCTGTTTTTT; CDR3 protein: CASSPPNRLSSNTGELFF
V gene: TRBV6-4; J gene: TRBJ2-3; clone size: NA; D gene: NA; CDR3 DNA: TGTGCCAGCAGCGCCCTTTCGGGGAGTCCCACAGATACGCAGTATTTT; CDR3 protein: CASSALSGSPTDTQYF
V gene: TRBV7-7; J gene: TRBJ2-5; clone size: NA; D gene: NA; CDR3 DNA: TGTGCCAGCAGTTCGGGACTCGGCCAAGAGACCCAGTACTTC; CDR3 protein: CASSSGLGQETQYF
V gene: TRBV5-1; J gene: TRBJ2-5; clone size: NA; D gene: TRBD2; CDR3 DNA: TGCGCCAGCAGCTCTAGCGGGGGACACCCTGGGGAGACCCAGTACTTC; CDR3 protein: CASSSSGGHPGETQYF
V gene: TRBV19; J gene: TRBJ2-1; clone size: NA; D gene: NA; CDR3 DNA: TGTGCCAGTAGTATAGTATGGGCCGACCAGTTTTCCTACAATGAGCAGTTCTTC; CDR3 protein: CASSIVWADQFSYNEQFF
V gene: TRBV10-3; J gene: TRBJ2-3; clone size: NA; D gene: TRBD2; CDR3 DNA: TGTGCCATCCATGGAGGTAGCGGGGGGCCTCCCCCGGGAGATACGCAGTATTTT; CDR3 protein: CAIHGGSGGPPPGDTQYF
V gene: TRBV7-9; J gene: TRBJ1-2; clone size: NA; D gene: NA; CDR3 DNA: TGTGCCAGCAGCTTAAGTCCAGGGGACTATGGCTACACCTTC; CDR3 protein: CASSLSPGDYGYTF
V gene: TRBV24-1; J gene: TRBJ2-2; clone size: NA; D gene: TRBD1; CDR3 DNA: TGTGCCACCAGTGATTTGCCCCCCACAGGGGGTTACACCGGGGAGCTGTTTTTT; CDR3 protein: CATSDLPPTGGYTGELFF
V gene: TRBV29-1; J gene: TRBJ2-1; clone size: NA; D gene: NA; CDR3 DNA: TGCAGCGTTAAGCCCTCGGGCTACAATGAGCAGTTCTTC; CDR3 protein: CSVKPSGYNEQFF
V gene: TRBV7-9; J gene: TRBJ1-1; clone size: NA; D gene: TRBD1; CDR3 DNA: TGTGCCAGCAGTTCTGGACAGGGGAGTGTGACTGAAGCTTTCTTT; CDR3 protein: CASSSGQGSVTEAFF
V gene: TRBV7-9; J gene: TRBJ1-4; clone size: once; D gene: TRBD1; CDR3 DNA: TGTGCCAGCAGCTTTTACGGGACAGGAAATGAAAAACTGTTTTTT; CDR3 protein: CASSFYGTGNEKLFF
V gene: TRBV7-2; J gene: TRBJ1-1; clone size: NA; D gene: TRBD1; CDR3 DNA: TGTGCCAGCAGCCAGGTGACAGGGACTCAGTCATACACTGAAGCTTTCTTT; CDR3 protein: CASSQVTGTQSYTEAFF
V gene: TRBV6-4; J gene: TRBJ2-3; clone size: NA; D gene: NA; CDR3 DNA: TGTGCCAGCAGGCGGCTGGGGGGGGGCGCCGGTCTCGCAGATACGCAGTATTTT; CDR3 protein: CASRRLGGGAGLADTQYF
V gene: TRBV28; J gene: TRBJ1-4; clone size: NA; D gene: NA; CDR3 DNA: TGTGCCAGCAGTCAAGGAGGGACTAATGAAAAACTGTTTTTT; CDR3 protein: CASSQGGTNEKLFF